What follows describes a single T cell receptor (beta chain). Antigen specificity is unknown. The DNA input per sorted-subset replicate PCR was roughly 0.2 ug, corresponding to roughly 30,000 T cell genomes. Using immunoSEQ multiplex PCR, the repertoire was profiled, and TCRdb retains in-frame clones only, with some absent. This table has under 2,500,000 clones, approximately 95% appearing once. This specimen belongs to a study of shared clonotypes between healthy human individuals. Whole-study results and caveats: Shared clonotypes: roughly 4.7% naive CD4, about 3.3% naive CD8, less than 2.5% memory CD4, over 0.3% memory CD8. Generation of non-shared clonotypes was less probable than generation of clonotypes shared by all four donors.

V was shortened by 9 bases and J by 2 bases, with 20 bases between the two germline ends. Germline loops: CDR1 MNHEY, CDR2 SVGAGI. The CDR3 runs 15 residues. Sequencing used naive CD4+ T cells sorted from blood. Described subset: CD45RA+ positively selected. The source is a man aged 18 to 29 in good health. This rearrangement joins TRBV6-5 to TRBJ2-7; D may match TRBD1 or TRBD2 (5 bases each). The CDR3 loop is CASGEGFTDPYEQYF. In nucleotides, the CDR3 is TGTGCCAGTGGCGAGGGGTTTACCGACCCCTACGAGCAGTACTTC.